Shown below are 17 T cell receptor beta chains from a single sample sequenced in a study of blood T cell repertoires in COVID-19. Here immunoSEQ multiplex PCR was the method, and the copy in TCRdb shows in-frame clones only, minus some. There are about 200,000 clones in the sample; 70% to 90% occur only once, and approximately 5.9% lies in the top ten. The source material was peripheral blood. These receptor sequences come from an elderly man with acute or convalescent COVID-19.

This chain uses TRBV6-5 with TRBJ1-4; a possible D gene is TRBD1 (5 bases). Germline V gene lookup returns CDR1 MNHEY and CDR2 SVGAGI. The CDR3 runs 14 residues. Trimming shortened V by 0 bases and J by 7 bases, and 9 bases separated the two germline ends. The CDR3 loop is CASSYSPTAEKLFF. The DNA for the CDR3 is TGTGCCAGCAGTTACTCGCCGACAGCTGAAAAACTGTTTTTT.

In regard to this clone: The identical CDR3 is also encoded by other nucleotide sequences in the sample. This chain links TRBV28 with TRBJ1-2, with unresolved D. The germline V and J ends were trimmed by 4 bases and 5 bases, with 5 bases remaining between them. Germline V lookup: CDR1 MDHEN, CDR2 SYDVKM. The CDR3 is 11 residues long. The CDR3 sequence: CASSSVYGYTF. CDR3 DNA: TGTGCCAGCAGTTCGGTTTATGGCTACACCTTC.

This chain links TRBV28 with TRBJ1-6, with 9 positions matching TRBD1. This CDR3 is built from 16 residues. The V and J ends lost 7 bases and 2 bases, in that order; junction bases with no gene match: 6. The germline V gene encodes CDR1 MDHEN and CDR2 SYDVKM. The CDR3 reads CASIGQGQTYNSPLHF. The DNA for the CDR3 is TGTGCCAGCATCGGACAGGGGCAGACCTATAATTCACCCCTCCACTTT.

In its sample, this clone was seen a few times. The chain has TRBV7-9 and TRBJ1-1; 7 bases align to TRBD1. The CDR3 is made up of 16 amino acids. V dropped 0 bases and J dropped 4; count of bases not matched to a gene: 8. The germline V gene encodes CDR1 SEHNR and CDR2 FQNEAQ (reference sequence). Here the CDR3 DNA reads TGTGCCAGCAGCTTAGCAGGGGGCGGGTTGGGCACTGAAGCTTTCTTT. It codes for CASSLAGGGLGTEAFF.

The genes are TRBV4-3 and TRBJ2-7, with TRBD1 matching over 9 bases. This CDR3 has 19 amino acids. The V gene's germline CDR1 is LGHNA and CDR2 YSLEER. With 1 base clipped from V and 2 bases from J, the junction kept 15 bases outside the gene matches. The CDR3 bases are TGCGCCAGCAGCCAAGGGGAGAGGGGGACAGGGATTGGACCCTACGAGCAGTACGTC. Its translation: CASSQGERGTGIGPYEQYV.

This clone appeared a single time. The rearrangement links TRBV19 to TRBJ2-4; TRBD2 agrees at 8 bases. This CDR3 spans 17 amino acids. CDR1 is LNHDA, CDR2 SQIVND, per germline (reference sequence). V gave up 0 bases and J gave up 4 bases; unmatched junction bases: 8. The CDR3 DNA reads TGTGCCAGTAGTATAGATGGGCCGGGACTAGGGAAAAACATTCAGTACTTC. Translating it yields CASSIDGPGLGKNIQYF.

The rearrangement links TRBV10-3 to TRBJ2-5; tentative D call: TRBD2 (6 bases). The CDR3 is made up of 13 amino acids. Trimming left V 10 bases short and J 3 bases short, with 15 bases between. CDR1 and CDR2 from the germline V gene are ENHRY and SYGVKD. This chain's CDR3 is CATSGASEETQYF. CDR3 nucleotides: TGTGCCACCTCCGGGGCTAGCGAAGAGACCCAGTACTTC.

The chain uses TRBV5-1 and TRBJ2-1; TRBD2 matches 9 bases. In germline, CDR1 is SGHRS, CDR2 YFSETQ. The CDR3 is made up of 17 amino acids. The V segment lost 4 bases and the J segment 2 bases; nucleotides outside the gene matches: 10. CDR3 residues: CASSPRVVAGAYNEQFF. Written as DNA, the CDR3 is TGCGCCAGCAGCCCTCGAGTGGTAGCGGGGGCCTACAATGAGCAGTTCTTC.

This clone occurred once. The J gene is TRBJ2-7, the V gene TRBV11-2; 8 nucleotides match TRBD1. V was pared by 3 bases and J by 3 bases, with 7 bases of the junction left unmatched. CDR1 and CDR2 (germline): SGHAT, FQNNGV. The CDR3 is made up of 15 amino acids. CDR3 nucleotides: TGTGCCAGCAGCTTGGCAGGGGGCGGGTTCTACGAGCAGTACTTC. It yields the protein CASSLAGGGFYEQYF.

V gene TRBV6-5 combines with J gene TRBJ2-7; 7 positions agree with TRBD2. CDR1 and CDR2 (germline): MNHEY, SVGAGI. Trimming at V came to 6 bases and at J to 4 bases, leaving 9 bases not matched to a gene. The CDR3 spans 14 residues. The CDR3 reads CASRASSGGYEQYV. The CDR3 nucleotides are TGTGCCAGCAGAGCCTCTAGCGGAGGATACGAGCAGTACGTC.

This clone was seen just once. The gene calls are TRBV7-2 and TRBJ2-1; 7 bases are a match to TRBD2. The CDR3 totals 14 residues. Germline V CDR1 and CDR2: SGHTA, FQGNSA. Trimming cost V 3 bases and J 7 bases; bases outside gene matches: 6. The DNA of the CDR3 is TGTGCCAGCAGCTTTTTGGCGGGGGTTAATGAGCAGTTCTTC. This translates into CASSFLAGVNEQFF.

The genes are TRBV6-5 and TRBJ1-2; 7 bases are a match to TRBD1. The J segment lost 4 bases and the V segment lost 6 bases, leaving 5 bases of the junction unmatched. The germline gives CDR1 MNHEY, CDR2 SVGAGI. The CDR3 has 13 residues. The CDR3 DNA reads TGTGCCAGCAGCCCACAGGGGAGCTATGGCTACACCTTC. Protein sequence: CASSPQGSYGYTF.

V usage is TRBV25-1 and J usage is TRBJ1-2, with 8 bases aligning to TRBD1. The CDR3 is 14 amino acids. V was clipped by 5 bases and J by 2 bases; unmatched bases: 4. The germline V gene encodes CDR1 MGHDK and CDR2 SYGVNS. As DNA, the CDR3 is TGTGCCAGCAGTAATAGACAGGGGAACTATGGCTACACCTTC. Amino acids: CASSNRQGNYGYTF.

V and J are TRBV24-1 and TRBJ2-1; TRBD2 might be the D (6 bases). The V and J ends lost 0 bases and 6 bases respectively, with 14 bases between them. There are 16 residues in the CDR3. In germline, CDR1 is KGHDR, CDR2 SFDVKD. CDR3 nucleotide sequence: TGTGCCACCAGTGATTTGGAGGTGGCGGGGCTCAATGAGCAGTTCTTC. It is translated as CATSDLEVAGLNEQFF.

V usage is TRBV5-1 and J usage is TRBJ2-2; the D gene is possibly TRBD2 (7 bases). V was cut by 3 bases and J by 4 bases, with 22 bases left in between. Germline-derived CDR1 and CDR2 are SGHRS and YFSETQ. There are 18 residues in the CDR3. CDR3 bases: TGCGCCAGCAGCTGGGGGGGAGGACAGTCCCTCCTCACCGGGGAGCTGTTTTTT. Encoded protein: CASSWGGGQSLLTGELFF.

V is TRBV7-2 and J is TRBJ1-5; tentative D call: TRBD1 (5 bases). Germline CDR1 and CDR2: SGHTA and FQGNSA. Trimming pared 5 bases from V and 3 bases from J, leaving 11 bases between. This CDR3 spans 14 amino acids. The CDR3 sequence: CASSASGFNQPQHF. The CDR3 DNA sequence: TGTGCCAGCAGCGCGTCAGGGTTCAATCAGCCCCAGCATTTT.

The rearrangement joins TRBV28 to TRBJ1-5; 8 bases line up with TRBD1. There are 16 residues in the CDR3. Per the germline V gene, CDR1 is MDHEN and CDR2 is SYDVKM. Trimming took 2 bases from V and 6 from J; bases not matched to a gene: 9. The CDR3 spells CASSLERTGHTQPQHF. CDR3 nucleotides: TGTGCCAGCAGTTTAGAGCGGACAGGGCACACTCAGCCCCAGCATTTT.